This paragraph reports one T cell receptor (beta chain). The source of the sample is a study of T cell responses to AZD1222 COVID-19 vaccine. The V and J ends lost 8 bases and 2 bases, in that order; junction bases with no gene match: 12. There are 16 residues in the CDR3. Germline V gives CDR1 MDHEN, CDR2 SYDVKM. Only in-frame clones appear in the TCRdb table, and some are missing; sequencing was by immunoSEQ multiplex PCR. The sample holds 150,000 to 200,000 clones; 85% to 95% are singletons and the top ten take over 0.7%. The sequence was collected from an adult in good health. Source: peripheral blood, taken on day 0 of AZD1222 vaccination. The chain uses TRBV28 and TRBJ2-7; 10 nucleotides agree with TRBD1. The CDR3 DNA is TGTGCCAGCGGAACGACTGGGACAGGGGATCCCTACGAGCAGTACTTC. It codes for CASGTTGTGDPYEQYF.